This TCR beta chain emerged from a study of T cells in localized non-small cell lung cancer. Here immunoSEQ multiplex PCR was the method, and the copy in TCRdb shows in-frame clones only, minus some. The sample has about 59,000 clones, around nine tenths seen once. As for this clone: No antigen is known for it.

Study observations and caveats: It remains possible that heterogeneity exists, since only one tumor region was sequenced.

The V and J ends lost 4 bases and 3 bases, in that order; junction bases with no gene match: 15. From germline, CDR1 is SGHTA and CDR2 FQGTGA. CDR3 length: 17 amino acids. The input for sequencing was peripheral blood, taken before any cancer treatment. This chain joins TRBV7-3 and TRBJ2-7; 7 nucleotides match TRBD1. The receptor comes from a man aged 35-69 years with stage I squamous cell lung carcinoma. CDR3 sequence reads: CASSSYPGQNGNYEQYF. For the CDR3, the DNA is TGTGCCAGCAGCTCTTATCCGGGACAGAACGGAAACTACGAGCAGTACTTC.